The rows below give T cell receptor beta chains drawn from one sample of a study of blood T cell repertoires in COVID-19. Clones were read by immunoSEQ multiplex PCR, and TCRdb kept only the in-frame ones, dropping some. The sample lists over 130,000 clones, more than 75% seen once, with about 2% in the top ten. The sample comprised peripheral blood. The receptors originated from a man between 65 and 79 years old with acute or convalescent COVID-19. Both conserved end residues are part of each CDR3. The order of the fields is CDR3 length, V gene, D gene, J gene, clone size, CDR3 protein, CDR3 DNA. D genes are given only for firm matches. The size field is filled for only some rows; it gives once, few, many or a size class.

15	TRBV28	-	TRBJ1-4	-	CASSRPGDFNEKLFF	TGTGCCAGCAGTCGGCCCGGGGACTTTAATGAAAAACTGTTTTTT
12	TRBV3-1/TRBV3-2	-	TRBJ2-1	once	CASSLGGYEQFF	TGTGCCAGCAGCCTTGGCGGGTATGAGCAGTTCTTC
14	TRBV6-5	-	TRBJ2-3	-	CASKETHAADTQYF	TGTGCCAGCAAGGAGACGCACGCGGCAGATACGCAGTATTTT
13	TRBV7-3	-	TRBJ1-1	-	CASSAQGNTEAFF	TGTGCCAGCAGCGCACAGGGGAACACTGAAGCTTTCTTT
13	TRBV5-1	-	TRBJ1-4	-	CASSLGGNEKLFF	TGCGCCAGCAGCTTGGGCGGAAATGAAAAACTGTTTTTT
15	TRBV11-2	TRBD1	TRBJ1-4	-	CASSLGDRDFEKLFF	TGTGCCAGCAGCTTAGGGGACAGGGATTTCGAAAAACTGTTTTTT
13	TRBV12-3/TRBV12-4	TRBD2	TRBJ2-4	-	CASGSGSVNIQYF	TGTGCCAGCGGTAGCGGGAGTGTGAACATTCAGTACTTC
18	TRBV15	TRBD2	TRBJ2-1	-	CATSRETPGLAGKGEQFF	TGTGCCACCAGCAGAGAAACACCGGGACTAGCGGGGAAGGGTGAGCAGTTCTTC
15	TRBV10-3	-	TRBJ1-5	once	CAISELAGGNQPQHF	TGTGCCATCAGTGAACTAGCAGGTGGCAATCAGCCCCAGCATTTT
14	TRBV6-5	-	TRBJ2-3	-	CASRTSYNTDTQYF	TGTGCCAGCAGGACAAGTTACAACACAGATACGCAGTATTTT
15	TRBV6-2/TRBV6-3	TRBD1	TRBJ2-3	-	CASSLETGGTDTQYF	TGTGCCAGCAGTCTCGAGACAGGGGGCACAGATACGCAGTATTTT
19	TRBV7-3	TRBD1	TRBJ1-5	few	CASSSPGQGMDTCNQPQHF	TGTGCCAGCAGCTCCCCGGGACAGGGAATGGATACATGCAATCAGCCCCAGCATTTT
14	TRBV28	-	TRBJ2-3	-	CASSLGGLPDTQYF	TGTGCCAGCAGTTTAGGGGGACTTCCAGATACGCAGTATTTT
15	TRBV24-1	TRBD1	TRBJ2-3	-	CATSDWGQGTDTQYF	TGTGCCACCAGTGACTGGGGACAGGGCACAGATACGCAGTATTTT
15	TRBV9	-	TRBJ1-1	few	CASSAAVEVYTEAFF	TGTGCCAGCAGCGCCGCTGTCGAGGTGTACACTGAAGCTTTCTTT
15	TRBV28	TRBD2	TRBJ2-1	-	CASSPHRLAGNEQFF	TGTGCCAGCAGTCCCCACCGACTAGCGGGGAATGAGCAGTTCTTC
10	TRBV6-1	-	TRBJ1-5	once	CASSERAQHF	TGTGCCAGCAGTGAGAGGGCCCAGCATTTT
15	TRBV30	-	TRBJ2-4	-	CAWTPAGTAGDIQYF	TGTGCCTGGACCCCCGCCGGGACCGCAGGGGACATTCAGTACTTC
13	TRBV6-5	-	TRBJ1-5	-	CASNPEREKPQHF	TGTGCCAGCAACCCAGAGCGGGAGAAGCCCCAGCATTTT
15	TRBV18	TRBD1	TRBJ2-3	-	CASSPGGQGTDTQYF	TGTGCCAGCTCACCTGGGGGACAGGGGACAGATACGCAGTATTTT
10	TRBV7-9	-	TRBJ1-3	once	CASSFQGGNF	TGTGCCAGCAGCTTCCAGGGAGGGAATTTT
14	TRBV6-5	-	TRBJ2-7	-	CASILTGISYEQYF	TGTGCCAGCATCCTAACAGGAATATCCTACGAGCAGTACTTC
16	TRBV7-6	TRBD2	TRBJ2-1	-	CASSFLSGGAYNEQFF	TGTGCCAGCAGCTTCCTTAGCGGGGGGGCCTACAATGAGCAGTTCTTC
14	TRBV6-5	-	TRBJ2-3	-	CASSRTVATDTQYF	TGTGCCAGCAGCAGGACTGTTGCGACAGATACGCAGTATTTT
14	TRBV20-1	-	TRBJ1-5	-	CSASSGSGNQPQHF	TGCAGTGCTAGTTCTGGGAGTGGTAATCAGCCCCAGCATTTT
10	TRBV28	-	TRBJ1-6	-	CASGGYGLHF	TGTGCCAGCGGAGGGTATGGGCTCCACTTT
13	TRBV28	TRBD1	TRBJ2-1	once	CASSSGTASEQFF	TGTGCCAGCAGTTCAGGGACAGCAAGTGAGCAGTTCTTC
14	TRBV7-3	-	TRBJ2-1	once	CASSLTGSYNEQFF	TGTGCCAGCAGCTTAACTGGTAGCTACAATGAGCAGTTCTTC
11	TRBV7-7	TRBD1	TRBJ2-7	-	CASRGQGEQYF	TGTGCTAGCAGGGGACAGGGTGAGCAGTACTTC
13	TRBV7-9	-	TRBJ1-3	-	CASSWGGLDTIYF	TGTGCCAGCAGTTGGGGGGGTTTGGACACCATATATTTT
15	TRBV23-1	-	TRBJ2-3	-	CASRPPLANLHTQYF	TGCGCCAGCAGACCTCCTCTAGCGAACCTCCATACGCAGTATTTT
13	TRBV7-2	TRBD2	TRBJ2-5	-	CASSTAGVETQYF	TGTGCCAGCAGCACAGCGGGAGTGGAGACCCAGTACTTC
14	TRBV5-6	-	TRBJ2-5	-	CASSSRDFQETQYF	TGTGCCAGCAGCTCCCGGGACTTTCAAGAGACCCAGTACTTC
13	TRBV19	-	TRBJ2-2	-	CASSGRGSGELFF	TGTGCCAGTAGTGGCAGGGGTAGCGGGGAGCTGTTTTTT
14	TRBV30	-	TRBJ2-3	-	CARSGGDPTDTQYF	TGTGCCAGATCCGGGGGAGACCCCACAGATACGCAGTATTTT
12	TRBV3-1/TRBV3-2	-	TRBJ2-7	-	CASSGGRREQYF	TGTGCCAGCAGCGGTGGACGGAGGGAGCAGTACTTC
16	TRBV7-2	TRBD1	TRBJ2-7	-	CASSYGWTGGSYEQYF	TGTGCCAGCAGCTATGGATGGACAGGAGGCTCCTACGAGCAGTACTTC
16	TRBV11-3	-	TRBJ2-2	-	CASSLDGAGGTGELFF	TGTGCCAGCAGCTTAGATGGGGCCGGGGGCACCGGGGAGCTGTTTTTT